Following are 8 T cell receptor beta chains from one sample sequenced in a study of response to subunit inactivated influenza vaccine. TCRdb re-analysed the RT-PCR reads in MiXCR, keeping a single row per CDR3 protein. Counted here are 150,000 to 200,000 distinct CDR3 sequences, approximately 10% occurring once; the ten biggest clones make up around 12%. Sequencing used non-naive T cells sorted from PBMCs, obtained more than 35 days after vaccination. The receptor set was obtained from a middle-aged man who received an inactivated influenza vaccine.

CDR3 in DNA: TGCAGTGCTAGAGATAGTACTAGCGGGAGGGAGACCCAGTACTTC. It translates to CSARDSTSGRETQYF. The rearrangement joins TRBV20-1 to TRBJ2-5, with 12 bases that match TRBD2. The CDR3 loop spans 15 amino acids. V trimming: 0 bases; J trimming: 5 bases; junction bases outside the gene matches: 4. Looked up from germline, CDR1 is DFQATT and CDR2 is SNEGSKA (reference sequence).

This clonotype was seen many times. V is TRBV12-3 or TRBV12-4 and J is TRBJ1-3; no clear D. CDR3 size: 15 residues. The V end lost 6 bases, the J end lost 0 bases, and 12 bases lay between the germline ends. The CDR3 reads CASSAGLSSGNTIYF. CDR3 nucleotide sequence: TGTGCCAGCAGCGCCGGACTCTCCTCTGGAAACACCATATATTTT.

This clonotype is medium-sized. V usage is TRBV28 and J usage is TRBJ2-1, with D perhaps TRBD2 (6 bases). Germline V CDR1 and CDR2: MDHEN, SYDVKM. CDR3 length: 14 residues. Trimming took 8 bases from V and 2 from J, leaving 13 bases between them. The CDR3 region is CASPGVPPYNEQFF. In nucleotides, the CDR3 is TGTGCCAGCCCGGGGGTTCCCCCCTACAATGAGCAGTTCTTC.

There are a few counts of this clonotype. The chain carries TRBV2 and TRBJ2-3; D may correspond to TRBD1 or TRBD2 (5 bases each). This CDR3 is 16 amino acids long. V was pared by 5 bases and J by 1 base, with 16 bases between. Germline V CDR1 and CDR2: SNHLY, FYNNEI. The CDR3 nucleotides are TGTGCCAGCAGTCCACCCACCGGGACGCGCACAGATACGCAGTATTTT. Amino acids: CASSPPTGTRTDTQYF.

This clonotype was found a few times. This chain uses TRBV20-1 with TRBJ2-7, with 12 bases that match TRBD2. Per germline, CDR1 DFQATT and CDR2 SNEGSKA (reference sequence). This CDR3 has 17 amino acids. With 3 bases clipped from V and 0 bases from J, the junction kept 9 bases outside the gene matches. The CDR3: CSARRLAGAPRSYEQYF. CDR3 coding DNA: TGCAGTGCTAGGCGACTAGCGGGGGCCCCCCGCTCCTACGAGCAGTACTTC.

This chain connects TRBV2 to TRBJ1-6; D gene ambiguous. This CDR3 contains 11 residues. Germline loops: CDR1 SNHLY, CDR2 FYNNEI. With 4 bases removed from V and 10 bases from J, the gap between germline ends came to 5 bases. CDR3 loop: CASSGTSPLHF. The CDR3 nucleotides are TGTGCCAGCAGTGGGACGTCACCCCTCCACTTT. Supplemented by reference TRBV2 and TRBJ1-6, the full variable domain reads EPEVTQTPSHQVTQMGQEVILRCVPISNHLYFYWYRQILGQKVEFLVSFYNNEISEKSEIFDDQFSVERPDGSNFTLKIRSTKLEDSAMYFCASSGTSPLHFGNGTRLTVT.

The rearrangement uses TRBV10-1 and TRBJ2-1, with TRBD2 matching over 15 bases. V dropped 8 bases and J dropped 9; count of bases not matched to a gene: 8. CDR3 length: 15 amino acids. The germline gives CDR1 WNHNN, CDR2 SYGVQD (reference sequence). The CDR3 loop reads CASSGLAGGVGEQFF. The CDR3 region has the DNA TGCGCCAGCTCGGGACTAGCGGGGGGTGTCGGTGAGCAGTTCTTC.

The V gene is TRBV27, the J gene TRBJ2-7; TRBD2 matches at 13 bases. CDR1 MNHEY and CDR2 SMNVEV come from the germline V gene (reference sequence). The CDR3 runs to 16 residues. V shed 2 bases, J shed 2 bases, and the junction held 3 bases outside the gene matches. This CDR3 reads CASSLRTSGGPYEQYF. The CDR3 coding sequence is TGTGCCAGCAGTTTACGGACTAGCGGGGGCCCCTACGAGCAGTACTTC.